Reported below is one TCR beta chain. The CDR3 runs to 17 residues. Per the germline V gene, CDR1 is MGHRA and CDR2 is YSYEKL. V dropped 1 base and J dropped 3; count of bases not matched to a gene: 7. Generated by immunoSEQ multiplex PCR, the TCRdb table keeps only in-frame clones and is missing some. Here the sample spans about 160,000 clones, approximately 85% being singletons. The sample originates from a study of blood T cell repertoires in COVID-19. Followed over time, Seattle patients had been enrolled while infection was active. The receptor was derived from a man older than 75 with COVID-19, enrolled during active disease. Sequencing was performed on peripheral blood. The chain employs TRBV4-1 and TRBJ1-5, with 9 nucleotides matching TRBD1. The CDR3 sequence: CASSQVGQGLNNQPQHF. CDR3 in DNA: TGCGCCAGCAGCCAAGTAGGACAGGGGCTTAACAATCAGCCCCAGCATTTT.